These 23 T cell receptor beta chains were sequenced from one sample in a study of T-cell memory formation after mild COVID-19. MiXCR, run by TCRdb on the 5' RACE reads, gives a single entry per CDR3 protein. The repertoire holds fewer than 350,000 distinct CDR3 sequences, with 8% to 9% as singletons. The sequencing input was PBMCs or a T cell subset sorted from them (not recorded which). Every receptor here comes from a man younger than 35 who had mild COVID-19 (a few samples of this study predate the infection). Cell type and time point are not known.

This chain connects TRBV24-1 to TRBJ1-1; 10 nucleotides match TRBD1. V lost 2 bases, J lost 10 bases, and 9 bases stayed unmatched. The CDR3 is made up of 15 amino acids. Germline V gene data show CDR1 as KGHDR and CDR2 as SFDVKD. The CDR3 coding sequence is TGTGCCACCAGTGATTCGAGACAGGGGGCTTCAGTAGCTTTCTTT. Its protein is CATSDSRQGASVAFF.

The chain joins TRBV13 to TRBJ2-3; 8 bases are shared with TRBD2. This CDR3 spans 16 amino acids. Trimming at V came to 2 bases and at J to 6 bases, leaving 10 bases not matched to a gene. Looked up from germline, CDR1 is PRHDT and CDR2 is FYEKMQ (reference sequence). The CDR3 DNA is TGTGCCAGCAGCTTAATCGGGACTAGTTATATGGATACGCAGTATTTT. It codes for CASSLIGTSYMDTQYF.

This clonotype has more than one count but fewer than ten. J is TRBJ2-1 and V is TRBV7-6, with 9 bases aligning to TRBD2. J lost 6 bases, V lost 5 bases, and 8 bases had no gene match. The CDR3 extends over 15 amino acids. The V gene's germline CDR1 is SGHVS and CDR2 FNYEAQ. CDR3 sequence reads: CASSPPRGGGNEQFF. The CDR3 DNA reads TGTGCCAGCAGCCCCCCGCGGGGGGGGGGCAATGAGCAGTTCTTC.

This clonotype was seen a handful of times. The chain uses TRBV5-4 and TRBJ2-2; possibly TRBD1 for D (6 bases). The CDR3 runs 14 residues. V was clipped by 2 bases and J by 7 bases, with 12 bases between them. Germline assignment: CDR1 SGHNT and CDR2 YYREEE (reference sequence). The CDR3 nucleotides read TGTGCCAGCAGCTTCGGCAGGGGCGGCGGGGAGCTGTTTTTT. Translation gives CASSFGRGGGELFF. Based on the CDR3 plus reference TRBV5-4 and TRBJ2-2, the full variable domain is ETGVTQSPTHLIKTRGQQVTLRCSSQSGHNTVSWYQQALGQGPQFIFQYYREEENGRGNFPPRFSGLQFPNYSSELNVNALELDDSALYLCASSFGRGGGELFFGEGSRLTVL.

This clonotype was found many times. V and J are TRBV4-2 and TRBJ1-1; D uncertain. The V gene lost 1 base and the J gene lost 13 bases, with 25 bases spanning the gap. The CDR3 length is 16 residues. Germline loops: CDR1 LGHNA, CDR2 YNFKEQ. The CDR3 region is CASSQARFEVGKRDFF. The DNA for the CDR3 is TGTGCCAGCAGCCAAGCAAGGTTCGAGGTTGGGAAAAGGGATTTCTTT.

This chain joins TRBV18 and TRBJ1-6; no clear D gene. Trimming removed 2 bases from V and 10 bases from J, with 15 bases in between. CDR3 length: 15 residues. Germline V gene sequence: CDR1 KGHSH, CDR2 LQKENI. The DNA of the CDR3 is TGTGCCAGCTCACCAGATCCGGTTTCACCCTCACCCCTCCACTTT. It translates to CASSPDPVSPSPLHF.

CDR3 in amino acids: CASSSTGGRGGTFATGELFF. For the CDR3, the DNA is TGTGCCAGCAGCTCAACAGGGGGACGCGGGGGGACCTTCGCCACCGGGGAGCTGTTTTTT. The gene calls are TRBV7-3 and TRBJ2-2, with D possibly being TRBD1 or TRBD2 (8 bases each). CDR1 and CDR2 (germline): SGHTA, FQGTGA. With 4 bases removed from V and 4 bases from J, the gap between germline ends came to 28 bases. The CDR3 runs 20 residues.

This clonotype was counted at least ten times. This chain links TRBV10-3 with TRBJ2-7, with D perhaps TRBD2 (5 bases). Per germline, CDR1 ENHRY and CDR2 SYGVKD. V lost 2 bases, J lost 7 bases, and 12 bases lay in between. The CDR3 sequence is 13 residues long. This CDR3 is CAISEVSRGEQYV. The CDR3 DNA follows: TGTGCCATCAGTGAGGTTTCTCGCGGGGAGCAGTACGTC.

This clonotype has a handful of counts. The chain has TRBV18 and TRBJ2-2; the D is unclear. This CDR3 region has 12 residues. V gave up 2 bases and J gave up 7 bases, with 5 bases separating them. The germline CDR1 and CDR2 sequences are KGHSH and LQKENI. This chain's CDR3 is CASSPAFGELFF. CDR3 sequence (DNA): TGTGCCAGCTCACCAGCTTTCGGGGAGCTGTTTTTT.

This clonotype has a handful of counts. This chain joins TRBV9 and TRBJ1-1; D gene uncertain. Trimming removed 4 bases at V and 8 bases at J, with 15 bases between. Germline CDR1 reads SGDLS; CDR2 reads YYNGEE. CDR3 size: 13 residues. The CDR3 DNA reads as TGTGCCAGCAGCCTGCCCCCCCTGGAGGAAGCTTTCTTT. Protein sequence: CASSLPPLEEAFF.

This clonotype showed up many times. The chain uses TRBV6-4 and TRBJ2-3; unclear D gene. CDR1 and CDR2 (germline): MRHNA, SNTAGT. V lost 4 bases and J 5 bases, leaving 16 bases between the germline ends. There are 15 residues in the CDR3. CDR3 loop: CASSVAVGGEDTQYF. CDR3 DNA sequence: TGTGCCAGCAGTGTTGCTGTTGGCGGCGAAGATACGCAGTATTTT.

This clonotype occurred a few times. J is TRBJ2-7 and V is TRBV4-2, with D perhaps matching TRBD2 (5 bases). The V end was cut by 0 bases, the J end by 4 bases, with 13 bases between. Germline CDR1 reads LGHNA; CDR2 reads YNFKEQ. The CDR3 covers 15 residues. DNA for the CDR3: TGTGCCAGCAGCCAAGATCAGGACTCCGGTTACGAGCAGTACTTC. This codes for CASSQDQDSGYEQYF.

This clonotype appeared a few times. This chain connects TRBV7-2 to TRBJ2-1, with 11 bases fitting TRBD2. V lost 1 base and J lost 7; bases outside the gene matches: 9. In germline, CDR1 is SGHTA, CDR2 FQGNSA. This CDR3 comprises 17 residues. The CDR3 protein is CASSLVLAGVLGNEQFF. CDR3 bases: TGTGCCAGCAGCTTAGTACTAGCGGGGGTCCTGGGGAATGAGCAGTTCTTC.

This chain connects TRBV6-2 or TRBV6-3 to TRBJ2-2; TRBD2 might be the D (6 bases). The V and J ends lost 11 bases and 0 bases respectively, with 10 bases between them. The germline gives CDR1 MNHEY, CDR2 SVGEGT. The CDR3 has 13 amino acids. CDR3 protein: CAGGRANTGELFF. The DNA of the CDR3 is TGTGCCGGGGGGAGAGCGAACACCGGGGAGCTGTTTTTT.

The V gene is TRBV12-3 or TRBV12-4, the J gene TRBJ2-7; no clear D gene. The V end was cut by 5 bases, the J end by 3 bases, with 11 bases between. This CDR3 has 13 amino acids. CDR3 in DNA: TGTGCCAGCAGTGCCCTCCTAGTCTACGAGCAGTACTTC. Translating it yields CASSALLVYEQYF.

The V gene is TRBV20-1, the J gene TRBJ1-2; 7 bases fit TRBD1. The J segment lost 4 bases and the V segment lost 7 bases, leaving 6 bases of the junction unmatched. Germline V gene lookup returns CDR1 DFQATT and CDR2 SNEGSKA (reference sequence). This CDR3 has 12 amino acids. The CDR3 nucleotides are TGCAGTGTGAGGGGGCTTGGCTATGGCTACACCTTC. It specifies CSVRGLGYGYTF.

This CDR3 is CASSLVDELANTDTQYF. The CDR3 DNA sequence: TGTGCCAGCAGCTTAGTAGATGAACTAGCGAACACAGATACGCAGTATTTT. V usage is TRBV7-2 and J usage is TRBJ2-3, with 7 positions matching TRBD2. The germline gives CDR1 SGHTA, CDR2 FQGNSA. J gave up 2 bases and V 1 base, and 9 bases lay outside the gene matches. The CDR3 contains 17 residues.

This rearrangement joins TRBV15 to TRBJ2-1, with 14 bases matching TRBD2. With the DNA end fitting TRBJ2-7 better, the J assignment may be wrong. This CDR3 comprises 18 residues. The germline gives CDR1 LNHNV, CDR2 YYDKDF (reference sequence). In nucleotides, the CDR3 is TGTGCCACCAGCGGTAGGACTAGCGGGAGGAGGGAGGCCTACGAGCAGTACTTC. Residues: CATSGRTSGRREAYEQYF.

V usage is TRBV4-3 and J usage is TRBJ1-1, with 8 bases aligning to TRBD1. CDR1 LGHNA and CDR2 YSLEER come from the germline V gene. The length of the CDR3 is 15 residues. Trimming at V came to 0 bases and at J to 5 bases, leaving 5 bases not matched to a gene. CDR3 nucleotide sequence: TGCGCCAGCAGCCAAGATGGCAGGGGGCTAACTGAAGCTTTCTTT. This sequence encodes CASSQDGRGLTEAFF.

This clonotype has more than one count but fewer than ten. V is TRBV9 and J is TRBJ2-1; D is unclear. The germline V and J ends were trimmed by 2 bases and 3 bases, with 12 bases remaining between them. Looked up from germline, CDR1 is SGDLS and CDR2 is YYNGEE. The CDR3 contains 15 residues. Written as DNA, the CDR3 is TGTGCCAGCAGCGTCGGACGGGCAGTCTACAATGAGCAGTTCTTC. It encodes CASSVGRAVYNEQFF.

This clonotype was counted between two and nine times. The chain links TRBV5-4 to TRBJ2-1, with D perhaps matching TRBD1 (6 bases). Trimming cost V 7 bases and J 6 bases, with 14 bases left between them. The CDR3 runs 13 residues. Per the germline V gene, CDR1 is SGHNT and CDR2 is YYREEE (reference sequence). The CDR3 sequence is CASRAQQGNEQFF. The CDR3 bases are TGTGCCAGCCGGGCACAACAGGGCAATGAGCAGTTCTTC.

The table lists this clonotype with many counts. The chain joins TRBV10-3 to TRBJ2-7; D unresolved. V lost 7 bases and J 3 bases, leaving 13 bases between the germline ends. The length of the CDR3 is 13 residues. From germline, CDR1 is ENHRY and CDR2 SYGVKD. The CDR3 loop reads CAITRDKIYEQYF. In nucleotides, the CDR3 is TGTGCCATCACCCGAGACAAGATCTACGAGCAGTACTTC.

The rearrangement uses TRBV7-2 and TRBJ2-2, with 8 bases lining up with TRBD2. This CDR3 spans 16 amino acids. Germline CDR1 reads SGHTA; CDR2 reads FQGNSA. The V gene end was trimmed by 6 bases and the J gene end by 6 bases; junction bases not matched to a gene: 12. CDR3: CASSHHSGTRAGELFF. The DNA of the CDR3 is TGTGCCAGCAGTCATCACTCCGGGACTAGAGCCGGGGAGCTGTTTTTT.